The table lists the clone carrying this T cell receptor beta chain with a few counts. Antigen: not known. A J-beta primer mix and a sample-barcoded 5' primer were used in a second PCR of about 7 to 12 cycles. TCRdb re-derived calls from the 5' RACE reads in MiXCR, one entry per CDR3 protein. The sample includes 790,000 or so distinct CDR3 sequences, around 50% of them seen just once. This entry is derived from a study of blood T cells in healthy people across ages. Whole-study findings and limits: With naive T cell percentage, TCR beta diversity showed a strong correlation. What prevented conclusive comparison of naive and antigen-experienced cells was that PBMCs were unsorted. A greater number of naive CD4+ cells and higher diversity distinguished long-lived donors from aged donors.

This clonotype originated in a man at least 80 years old in good health. The sequenced material came from blood.

Here the CDR3 reads CASSLGGSGRANNEQFF. CDR3 in DNA: TGTGCCAGCAGCTTAGGAGGTAGCGGGAGGGCCAACAATGAGCAGTTCTTC. The V and J genes are TRBV7-2 and TRBJ2-1, with 11 nucleotides matching TRBD2. The J segment lost 5 bases and the V segment lost 1 base, leaving 7 bases of the junction unmatched. Germline CDR1 is SGHTA and CDR2 is FQGNSA. The CDR3 has 17 amino acids.